The sample holds a few counts of the clone carrying this T cell receptor (beta chain). Antigen specificity is unknown. The CDR3 consists of 14 residues. Germline lookup yields CDR1 LGHNA and CDR2 YNFKEQ. The V end lost 0 bases, the J end lost 6 bases, and 12 bases lay between the germline ends. The study reverse transcribed the entire isolated RNA, so it sequenced expressed TCRB transcripts. Method: immunoSEQ multiplex PCR; TCRdb's copy keeps in-frame clones and lacks some. The data show 200,000 to 250,000 clones, 11% seen once. The authors obtained over 95% purity in all sorted populations. This sample is part of a study of beta chain features in type 1 diabetes. Study-level results: Moderate yet significant TCRB CDR3 shortening was seen in Type 1 diabetes patients in all four CD4+ subsets. The study found fewer insertions and more deletions at VDJ junctions in type 1 diabetes patients. Among patients, naive, central memory and Treg TCRB repertoires appeared more similar than among healthy donors.

The receptor's source is a young man in good health. V is TRBV4-2 and J is TRBJ2-7; D is ambiguous. The specimen was central memory CD4+ T cells from blood. The CDR3 reads CASSQDRLGREQYF. CDR3 DNA: TGTGCCAGCAGCCAAGATCGGCTAGGTCGCGAGCAGTACTTC.